This T cell receptor (beta chain) was retrieved from a study of regulatory T cells in long-lasting Graves disease. This clonotype was recorded many times. The germline gives CDR1 MNHEY, CDR2 SMNVEV (reference sequence). The CDR3 length is 16 residues. The V end lost 6 bases, the J end lost 2 bases, and 16 bases lay between the germline ends. This sample's time point: newly diagnosed GD, antithyroid drugs for less than 3 months. Making the TCR library involved RNA that had been extracted from PBMCs. With iRepertoire HTBI primers and Arm-PCR of CDR3 regions, TCR beta libraries were built. TCRdb re-called the multiplex PCR reads with MiXCR, one entry per CDR3 protein. The sample carries approximately 400,000 distinct CDR3 sequences, 12% recorded once. The same specimen was also included in a second study, on T cells in Graves' hyperthyroidism and ophthalmopathy. As that study records: HTBI primers were the set used in a first-round RT-PCR of the TCR CDR3.

This receptor was identified in a young woman with Graves disease. This material consisted of peripheral blood mononuclear cells (PBMCs), taken at new diagnosis, from a patient treated with antithyroid drugs. The rearrangement joins TRBV27 to TRBJ2-2; D possibly corresponds to TRBD1 (6 bases). CDR3 nucleotides: TGTGCCAGCAGCCCCATTCTAGGGGGTAACACCGGGGAGCTGTTTTTT. This encodes CASSPILGGNTGELFF.